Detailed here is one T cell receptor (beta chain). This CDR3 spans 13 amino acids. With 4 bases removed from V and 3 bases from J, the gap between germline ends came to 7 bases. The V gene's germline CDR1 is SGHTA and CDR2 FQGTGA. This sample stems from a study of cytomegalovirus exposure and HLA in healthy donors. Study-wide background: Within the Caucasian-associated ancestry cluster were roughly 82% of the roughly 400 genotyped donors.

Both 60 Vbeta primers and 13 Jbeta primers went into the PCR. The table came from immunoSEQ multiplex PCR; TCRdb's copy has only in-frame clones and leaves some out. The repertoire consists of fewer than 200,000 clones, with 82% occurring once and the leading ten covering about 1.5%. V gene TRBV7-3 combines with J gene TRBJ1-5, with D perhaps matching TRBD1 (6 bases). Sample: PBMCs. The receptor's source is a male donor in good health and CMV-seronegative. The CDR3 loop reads CASSWGHNQPQHF. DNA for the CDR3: TGTGCCAGCAGCTGGGGGCACAATCAGCCCCAGCATTTT.